This section outlines one TCR beta chain sequence together with its context. From 5'RACE with constant-segment primers came TCR alpha and TCR beta cDNA libraries that carried sample barcodes and UMIs. MiXCR, applied by TCRdb to the 5' RACE reads, yields one record per CDR3 protein. The table includes roughly 350,000 distinct CDR3 sequences, 25% to 30% detected once. This specimen belongs to a study of T-cell memory formation after mild COVID-19. The CDR3 spans 15 residues. J was trimmed by 11 bases and V by 5 bases; bases with no gene match: 11. In germline, CDR1 is SGHVS, CDR2 FNYEAQ. The chain has TRBV7-6 and TRBJ2-1; 11 nucleotides line up with TRBD2. The receptor's source is an adult woman who had mild COVID-19 (a few samples of this study predate the infection). Cell type and time point are not known. Input material: PBMCs or a T cell subset sorted from them (not recorded which). The CDR3 here is CASSLGTSGPEKQFF. The CDR3 bases are TGTGCCAGCAGCCTGGGGACTAGCGGACCGGAAAAGCAGTTCTTC.